This TCR beta chain derives from a study of CD4 and CD8 cells across lung adenocarcinoma regions (dated by TCRdb to the late 2010s). Concerning the study at large: To look at intratumor heterogeneity in the T cell receptor repertoire, the study compared tumor centers against tumor margins.

V is clipped by 2 bases and J by 10 bases, and the sequence between their germline boundaries is 12 bases long. From the germline V gene, CDR1 is MNHEY and CDR2 is SVGAGI. The CDR3 contains 14 residues, cysteine and phenylalanine counted. Here the CDR3 DNA is all that survives: 42 bases in frame from base 1. The donors were patients who had localized lung adenocarcinoma, which is a subtype of non-small cell lung cancer. The margins of localized lung adenocarcinomas were where the samples came from. For TCR repertoire analysis, CD8+ T cells taken from tumor tissue were profiled apart from CD4+ T cells. This clonotype came up a few times. Which antigen it targets is not known. The record has no base qualities; no much larger clone is one base away. To prepare the library, PCR was applied. The sequencer was a HiSeq X Ten. TCRdb trimmed public reads at Q25 via fastp, called clones via MiXCR and kept in-frame beta chains. Each CDR3 protein appears once, grouped with its most common genes and DNA. This sample has some 10,000 distinct CDR3 sequences in its table, and 40% to 55% of those were observed once. Roughly a third of the sample belongs to the ten largest clones.

Sequenced: CD8+ T cells from the margin of a lung tumor. The intended sense of this specimen's cell subset or site label: tumor margin region. Rearrangement joined TRBV6-5 to TRBJ1-6, with the D gene call left open. The sequence was obtained from a male donor with lung adenocarcinoma. The CD4 and CD8 labels of this study may be unreliable. The nucleotide sequence reads TGTGCCAGCAGTTACGGGCAGGTGGGATCACCCCTCCACTTT. This codes for CASSYGQVGSPLHF.